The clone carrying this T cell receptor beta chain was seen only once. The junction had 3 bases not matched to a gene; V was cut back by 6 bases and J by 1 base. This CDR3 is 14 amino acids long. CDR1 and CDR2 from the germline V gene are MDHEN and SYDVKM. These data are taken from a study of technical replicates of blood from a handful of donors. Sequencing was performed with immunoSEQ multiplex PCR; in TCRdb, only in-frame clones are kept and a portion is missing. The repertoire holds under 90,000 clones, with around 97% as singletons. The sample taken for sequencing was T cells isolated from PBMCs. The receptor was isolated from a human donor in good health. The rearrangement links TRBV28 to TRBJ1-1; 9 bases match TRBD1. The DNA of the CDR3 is TGTGCCAGCAGGTGGGACAGGGAGAACACTGAAGCTTTCTTT. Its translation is CASRWDRENTEAFF.